This TCR beta chain was captured by sequencing in a study of T cell repertoires in cytomegalovirus infection. In the study overall: From public TCR beta signatures came an indication of both CMV infection and matching HLA type.

Each CDR3 protein gets one entry after TCRdb re-called the reads with MiXCR. The sample gives hundreds of thousands of distinct CDR3 sequences, 22% of which show up once; roughly 18% is in the top ten. CDR3 length: 13 amino acids. The V gene lost 3 bases and the J gene lost 1 base, with 5 bases spanning the gap. In its sample, this clonotype was seen many times. Its specificity is not known. Regarding the study as a whole: What dominated the ex vivo response were HLA-C-restricted CMV-specific TCR beta clonotypes.

The genes are TRBV12-3 or TRBV12-4 and TRBJ2-3; D is ambiguous. This TCR was recovered from a human donor in good health (CMV status not recorded). Some clones in this sample may be carry-over from other donors' samples. The sample was CD8+ T cells from PBMCs. The CDR3 loop reads CASSFPGTDTQYF. The CDR3 bases are TGTGCCAGCAGTTTTCCGGGCACAGATACGCAGTATTTT.